This T cell receptor beta chain came from a study of cytomegalovirus exposure and HLA in healthy donors. As for the study in general: An early release of data contained roughly 90 million unique TCRs, which came from HLA-typed donors. Clustering assigned roughly 81% of the approximately 400 genotyped donors to the Caucasian-associated ancestry cluster. General study findings and limits: The study assumed roughly uniform donor sequencing depth for presence/absence analyses. Data from an earlier analysis indicated that most TCR beta V segments were productive either about 87% or about 30% of the time.

The study ran its PCR with 60 Vbeta and 13 Jbeta primers. Here immunoSEQ multiplex PCR was the method, and the copy in TCRdb shows in-frame clones only, minus some. The repertoire consists of approximately 130,000 clones, with approximately 10% occurring once and the leading ten covering 6% to 7.5%. Trimming removed 7 bases at V and 2 bases at J, with 11 bases between. Per germline, CDR1 SGHTA and CDR2 FQGNSA. This CDR3 comprises 13 residues. About this clone itself: Its antigen is currently unknown.

Specimen: PBMCs. V usage is TRBV7-2 and J usage is TRBJ2-5; unclear D gene. This TCR derives from a woman in her thirties or forties in good health and CMV-seropositive. CDR3 DNA sequence: TGTGCCAGCACCCCAGGATGGCAAGAGACCCAGTACTTC. The encoded protein is CASTPGWQETQYF.